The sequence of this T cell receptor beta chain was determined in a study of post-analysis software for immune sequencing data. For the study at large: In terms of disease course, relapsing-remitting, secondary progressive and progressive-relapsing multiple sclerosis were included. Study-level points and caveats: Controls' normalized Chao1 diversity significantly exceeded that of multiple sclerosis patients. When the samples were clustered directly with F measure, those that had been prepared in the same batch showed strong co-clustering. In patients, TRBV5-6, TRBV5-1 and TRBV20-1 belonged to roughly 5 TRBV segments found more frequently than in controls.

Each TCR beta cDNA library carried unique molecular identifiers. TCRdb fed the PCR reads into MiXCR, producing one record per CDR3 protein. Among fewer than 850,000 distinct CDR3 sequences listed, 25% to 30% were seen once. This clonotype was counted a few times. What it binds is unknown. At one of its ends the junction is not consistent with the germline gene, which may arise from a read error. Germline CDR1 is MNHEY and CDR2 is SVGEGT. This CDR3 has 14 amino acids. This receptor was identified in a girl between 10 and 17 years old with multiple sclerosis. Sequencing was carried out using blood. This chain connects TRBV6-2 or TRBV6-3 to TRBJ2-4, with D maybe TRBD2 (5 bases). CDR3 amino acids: CAGSSPSGQNIQYF. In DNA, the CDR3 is TGTGCCGGCAGCTCCCCGAGCGGCCAAAACATTCAGTACTTC.